This TCR beta chain was obtained from a study of identical twins. Each CDR3 protein gets one entry after TCRdb re-called the 5' RACE reads with MiXCR. The table has 310,000 or so distinct CDR3 sequences, under 9.5% seen once. This clonotype was observed a few times. Its target is not known. Trimming took 0 bases from V and 1 from J, leaving 6 bases between them. CDR1 ENHRY and CDR2 SYGVKD come from the germline V gene. This CDR3 comprises 14 residues. Study-wide results and limits: Invariant MAIT and iNKT cells could partly confound zero-insertion analyses. Reduced insertions were recorded for abundant cord blood beta clonotypes, with no such pattern in memory repertoires. Excess twin sharing in beta out-of-frame sequences was weaker.

This sample was also put to use in a study of yellow fever vaccine responses in identical twins.

The chain is built from TRBV10-3 and TRBJ1-1; D unresolved. Sequenced sample: memory (CD45RO+) T cells sorted from blood. This clonotype was sampled from a young woman in good health. This CDR3 is CAISESSQNTEAFF. DNA for the CDR3: TGTGCCATCAGTGAGTCGAGTCAGAACACTGAAGCTTTCTTT.